The 6 T cell receptor beta chains reported below all come from one sample, sequenced in a study of Ad26.COV2.S vaccination and SARS-CoV-2 variants. Profiled with immunoSEQ multiplex PCR; TCRdb holds only in-frame clones, not every one. The sample has about 350,000 clones, just over 90% seen once. The input for sequencing was peripheral blood, taken after recovery from COVID-19. Source of these receptors: a human donor who had recovered from COVID-19.

The V call is TRBV6-2 or TRBV6-3, the J call TRBJ1-5; tentative D call: TRBD1 (6 bases). Germline V CDR1 and CDR2: MNHEY, SVGEGT. V lost 6 bases and J 5 bases, leaving 20 bases between the germline ends. The CDR3 extends over 16 amino acids. For the CDR3, the DNA is TGTGCCAGCAGCCGAGGGGGTAGGGGGGTTTATCAGCCCCAGCATTTT. Its translation: CASSRGGRGVYQPQHF.

The chain has TRBV9 and TRBJ2-3; TRBD1 matches 12 bases. The CDR3 runs 17 residues. Germline CDR1 SGDLS, CDR2 YYNGEE. V was pared by 1 base and J by 4 bases, with 7 bases of the junction left unmatched. CDR3 DNA: TGTGCCAGCAGCGTACGCCAAGGGACAGGGGGCCCAGATACGCAGTATTTT. Residues: CASSVRQGTGGPDTQYF.

The chain carries TRBV5-1 and TRBJ2-2; D gene unclear. The CDR3 contains 15 residues. V lost 0 bases, J lost 1 base, and 7 bases lay in between. The germline V gene encodes CDR1 SGHRS and CDR2 YFSETQ. The DNA of the CDR3 is TGCGCCAGCAGCTTGGAGGGAATGAACACCGGGGAGCTGTTTTTT. Encoded protein: CASSLEGMNTGELFF.

The chain has TRBV5-4 and TRBJ1-2, with a possible D match to TRBD1 (6 bases). Per germline, CDR1 SGHNT and CDR2 YYREEE (reference sequence). Trimming cost V 4 bases and J 1 base, with 11 bases left between them. This CDR3 has 14 residues. The CDR3 DNA sequence: TGTGCCAGCAGCCCGAGGACAGATAACTATGGCTACACCTTC. It yields the protein CASSPRTDNYGYTF.

This clone was seen once. CDR3 bases: TGTGCCAGCAGTAACGAATGGGGGGCGGGAATCTGGGGCGACACTGAAGCTTTCTTT. Amino acids: CASSNEWGAGIWGDTEAFF. The chain has TRBV28 and TRBJ1-1; TRBD1 is a possible D gene (6 bases). CDR1 is MDHEN and CDR2 is SYDVKM in the germline V gene. This CDR3 has 19 residues. The ends were cut back, 5 bases at V and 3 bases at J, with 28 bases in the middle.

V gene TRBV7-3 combines with J gene TRBJ2-3, with D possibly TRBD2 on 6 matching bases. V was pared by 6 bases and J by 1 base, with 11 bases between. Germline values: CDR1 SGHTA, CDR2 FQGTGA. The CDR3 totals 14 residues. DNA of the CDR3: TGTGCCAGCAGACAGACGGGGGGCACAGATACGCAGTATTTT. It translates to CASRQTGGTDTQYF.